This T cell receptor beta chain was found in a study of T cells in Graves' hyperthyroidism and ophthalmopathy. This clonotype has a count of ten or more. Fresh 10 ml peripheral blood yielded PBMCs. CDR3 size: 14 residues. The V segment lost 1 base and the J segment 8 bases; nucleotides outside the gene matches: 2. Germline V gene lookup returns CDR1 SGHRS and CDR2 YFSETQ. RNA transcripts provided the source from which TCR beta CDR3 regions were amplified. HTBI primers were employed in a first-round RT-PCR of the TCR CDR3. TCRdb called the multiplex PCR reads again in MiXCR, with one record for every CDR3 protein. Of hundreds of thousands of distinct CDR3 sequences listed, roughly 40% are singletons.

The V call is TRBV5-1, the J call TRBJ1-6; TRBD1 agrees at 8 bases. Sequencing was done on a sample of blood. The clonotype originates from a man aged 18 to 30 with Graves' hyperthyroidism. The CDR3 loop is CASSLIQGDSPLHF. Here the CDR3 DNA reads TGCGCCAGCAGCTTGATACAGGGGGATTCACCCCTCCACTTT.